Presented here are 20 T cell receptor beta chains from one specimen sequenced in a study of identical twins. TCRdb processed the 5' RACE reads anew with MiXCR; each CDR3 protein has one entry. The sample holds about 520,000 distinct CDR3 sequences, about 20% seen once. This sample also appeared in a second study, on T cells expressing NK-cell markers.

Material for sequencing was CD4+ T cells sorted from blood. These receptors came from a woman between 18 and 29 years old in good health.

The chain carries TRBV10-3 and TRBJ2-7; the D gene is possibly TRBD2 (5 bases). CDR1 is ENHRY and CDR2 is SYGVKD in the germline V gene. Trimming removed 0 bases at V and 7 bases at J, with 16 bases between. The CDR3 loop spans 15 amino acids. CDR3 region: CAISESVTLKREQYF. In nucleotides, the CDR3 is TGTGCCATCAGTGAGTCGGTGACTCTCAAGCGGGAGCAGTACTTC.

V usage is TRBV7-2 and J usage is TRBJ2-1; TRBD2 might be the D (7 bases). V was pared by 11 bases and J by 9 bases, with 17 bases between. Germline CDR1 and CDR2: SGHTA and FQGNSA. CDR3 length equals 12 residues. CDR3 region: CASSRGASEQFF. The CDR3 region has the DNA TGTGCCTCGAGCCGGGGGGCCTCTGAGCAGTTCTTC.

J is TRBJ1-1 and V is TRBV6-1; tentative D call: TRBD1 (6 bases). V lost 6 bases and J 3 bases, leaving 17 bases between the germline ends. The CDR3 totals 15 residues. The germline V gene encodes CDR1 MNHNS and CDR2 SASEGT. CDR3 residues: CASSSVQGADTEAFF. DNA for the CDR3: TGTGCCAGCAGCTCAGTACAGGGAGCGGACACTGAAGCTTTCTTT.

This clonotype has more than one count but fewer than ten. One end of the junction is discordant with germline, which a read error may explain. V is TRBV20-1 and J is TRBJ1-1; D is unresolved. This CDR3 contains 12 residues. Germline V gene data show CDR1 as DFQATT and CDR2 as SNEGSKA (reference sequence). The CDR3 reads CSAPSAGIEVFF. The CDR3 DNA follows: TGCAGTGCTCCGTCGGCCGGAATTGAAGTTTTCTTT.

The CDR3 DNA sequence: TGTGCCAGCACTTATGGGGCCAAAAACATTCAGTACTTC. It is translated as CASTYGAKNIQYF. The chain has TRBV25-1 and TRBJ2-4; D unresolved. The CDR3 is 13 residues long. V lost 7 bases to trimming and J lost 1 base, with 8 bases between them. Germline V gives CDR1 MGHDK, CDR2 SYGVNS.

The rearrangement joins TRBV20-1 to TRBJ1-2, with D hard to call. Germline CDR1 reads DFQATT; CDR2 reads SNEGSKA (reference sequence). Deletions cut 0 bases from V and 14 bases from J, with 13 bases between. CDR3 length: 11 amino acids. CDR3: CSARDLERPTF. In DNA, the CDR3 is TGCAGTGCTAGAGATTTGGAAAGGCCAACCTTC.

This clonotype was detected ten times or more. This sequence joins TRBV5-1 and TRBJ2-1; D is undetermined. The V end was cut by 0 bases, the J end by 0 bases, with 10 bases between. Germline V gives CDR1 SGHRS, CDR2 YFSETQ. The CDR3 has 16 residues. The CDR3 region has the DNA TGCGCCAGCAGCTTGGAGAGGCCCAGCTCCTACAATGAGCAGTTCTTC. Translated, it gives CASSLERPSSYNEQFF.

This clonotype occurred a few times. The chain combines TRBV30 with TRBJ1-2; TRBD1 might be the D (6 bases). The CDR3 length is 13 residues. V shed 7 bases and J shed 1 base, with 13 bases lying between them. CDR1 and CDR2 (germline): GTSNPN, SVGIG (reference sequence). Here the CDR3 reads CASSNRVNYGYTF. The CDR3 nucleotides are TGTGCCTCGTCAAACAGGGTTAACTATGGCTACACCTTC.

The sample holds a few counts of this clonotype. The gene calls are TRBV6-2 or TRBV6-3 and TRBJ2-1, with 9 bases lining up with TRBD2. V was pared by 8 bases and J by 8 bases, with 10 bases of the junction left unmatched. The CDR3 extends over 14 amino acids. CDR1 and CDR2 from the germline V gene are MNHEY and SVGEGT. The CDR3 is CASLLAGTLDEQFF. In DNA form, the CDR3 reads TGTGCCAGCCTACTAGCGGGTACCTTGGATGAGCAGTTCTTC.

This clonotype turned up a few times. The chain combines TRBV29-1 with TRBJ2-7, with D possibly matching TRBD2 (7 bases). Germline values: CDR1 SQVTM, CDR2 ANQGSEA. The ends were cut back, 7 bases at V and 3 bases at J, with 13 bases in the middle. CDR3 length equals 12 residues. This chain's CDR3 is CSATGGIYEQYF. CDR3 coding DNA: TGCAGCGCCACGGGGGGCATCTACGAGCAGTACTTC.

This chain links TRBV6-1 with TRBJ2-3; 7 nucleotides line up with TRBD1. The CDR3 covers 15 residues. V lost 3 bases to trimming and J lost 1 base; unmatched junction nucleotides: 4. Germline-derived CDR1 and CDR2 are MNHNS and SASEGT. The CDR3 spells CASSDFGQGTDTQYF. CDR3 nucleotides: TGTGCCAGCAGTGATTTCGGACAGGGCACAGATACGCAGTATTTT.

In DNA, the CDR3 is TGTGCCACCAGTGAAGGTTGGGGACGGGACGAGCAGTACTTC. Translated, it gives CATSEGWGRDEQYF. V usage is TRBV24-1 and J usage is TRBJ2-7; D could derive from TRBD1 or TRBD2 (5 bases each). Germline V gene sequence: CDR1 KGHDR, CDR2 SFDVKD. V lost 4 bases and J lost 5, with 14 bases in between. This CDR3 spans 14 amino acids.

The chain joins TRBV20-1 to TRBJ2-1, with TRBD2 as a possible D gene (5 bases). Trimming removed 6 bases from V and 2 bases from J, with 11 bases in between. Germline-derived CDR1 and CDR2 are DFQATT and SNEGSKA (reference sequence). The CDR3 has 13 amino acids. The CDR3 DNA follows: TGCAGTGCCCCCGGGAAACCCTACAATGAGCAGTTCTTC. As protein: CSAPGKPYNEQFF.

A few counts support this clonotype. The CDR3 DNA follows: TGCAGTGCTGCTCAATCTTTGGCACCCCTCCACTTT. Its translation is CSAAQSLAPLHF. The V call is TRBV20-1, the J call TRBJ1-6, with no clear D. The CDR3 is 12 residues long. The V and J ends lost 5 bases and 11 bases respectively, with 13 bases between them. Germline V CDR1 and CDR2: DFQATT, SNEGSKA (reference sequence).

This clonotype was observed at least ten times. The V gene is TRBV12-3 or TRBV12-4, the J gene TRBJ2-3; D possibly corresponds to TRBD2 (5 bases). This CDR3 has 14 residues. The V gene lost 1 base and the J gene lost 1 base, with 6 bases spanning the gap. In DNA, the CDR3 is TGTGCCAGCAGTTTAGAGAGGGGCACAGATACGCAGTATTTT. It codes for CASSLERGTDTQYF.

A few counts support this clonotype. The CDR3 loop is CASSPGDSYEQYF. The CDR3 DNA follows: TGTGCCAGCTCACCCGGGGATTCCTACGAGCAGTACTTC. This chain connects TRBV18 to TRBJ2-7; D is perhaps TRBD2 (5 bases). The germline V and J ends were trimmed by 3 bases and 1 base, with 7 bases remaining between them. The length of the CDR3 is 13 residues. CDR1 is KGHSH and CDR2 is LQKENI in the germline V gene.

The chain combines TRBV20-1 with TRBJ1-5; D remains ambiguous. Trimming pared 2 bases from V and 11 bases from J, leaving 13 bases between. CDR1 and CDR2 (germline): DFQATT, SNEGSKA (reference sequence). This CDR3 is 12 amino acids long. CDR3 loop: CSARTAGWSQHF. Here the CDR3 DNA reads TGCAGTGCTAGAACCGCGGGGTGGTCCCAGCATTTT.

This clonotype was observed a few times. CDR3 sequence: CSVGSGGAADTQYF. DNA for the CDR3: TGCAGCGTTGGTAGCGGGGGGGCTGCAGATACGCAGTATTTT. The chain combines TRBV29-1 with TRBJ2-3, with 11 bases aligning to TRBD2. There are 14 residues in the CDR3. Germline CDR1 and CDR2: SQVTM and ANQGSEA. The V segment lost 4 bases and the J segment 4 bases; nucleotides outside the gene matches: 4.

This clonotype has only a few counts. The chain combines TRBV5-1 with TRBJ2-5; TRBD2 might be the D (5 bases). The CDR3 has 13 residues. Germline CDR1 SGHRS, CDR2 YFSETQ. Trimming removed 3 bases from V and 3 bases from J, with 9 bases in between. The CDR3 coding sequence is TGCGCCAGCAGCTCGAAGAGGGAAGAGACCCAGTACTTC. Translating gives CASSSKREETQYF.

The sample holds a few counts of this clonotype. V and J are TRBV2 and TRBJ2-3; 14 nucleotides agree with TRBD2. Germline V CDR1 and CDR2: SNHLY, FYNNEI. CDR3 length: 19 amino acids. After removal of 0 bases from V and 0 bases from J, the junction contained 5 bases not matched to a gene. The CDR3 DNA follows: TGTGCCAGCAGTGAAGCCTTCGGACTAGCGGGGGGTAGCACAGATACGCAGTATTTT. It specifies CASSEAFGLAGGSTDTQYF.